The text below deals with one TCR beta chain. This sample stems from a study of blood T cell repertoires in COVID-19. Study-level background: Samples came from the United States, Italy and Spain, spanning acute and convalescent COVID-19. T cells, B-cell-depleted T cells, or PBMCs provided the cDNA or gDNA that served as material.

V shed 2 bases, J shed 3 bases, and the junction held 4 bases outside the gene matches. Germline assignment: CDR1 SGHTA and CDR2 FQGTGA. This CDR3 comprises 15 residues. Original processing methods: Reference gene primer amplification gave estimated nucleated cell counts. Profiled with immunoSEQ multiplex PCR; TCRdb holds only in-frame clones, not every one. The DNA gave D and trimming, while V, J and clone size come from that table. Here the sample spans 220,000 or so clones, 65% to 85% being singletons. This TCR was recovered from a woman in her twenties or thirties who had recovered from COVID-19. Input material: peripheral blood. This sequence joins TRBV7-3 and TRBJ2-3, with 8 bases matching TRBD2. The CDR3 loop is CASSLWAGGTDTQYF. CDR3 bases: TGTGCCAGCAGCTTATGGGCGGGAGGTACAGATACGCAGTATTTT.